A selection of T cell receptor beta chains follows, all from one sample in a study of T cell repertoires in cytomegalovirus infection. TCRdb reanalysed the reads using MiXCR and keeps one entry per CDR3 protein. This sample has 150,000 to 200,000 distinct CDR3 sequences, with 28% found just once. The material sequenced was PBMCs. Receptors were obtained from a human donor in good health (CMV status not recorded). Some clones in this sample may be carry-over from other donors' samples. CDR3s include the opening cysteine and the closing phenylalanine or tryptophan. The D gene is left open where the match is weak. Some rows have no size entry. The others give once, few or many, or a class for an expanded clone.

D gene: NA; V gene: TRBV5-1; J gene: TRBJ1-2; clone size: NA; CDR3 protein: CASMPLGGPLYGYTF; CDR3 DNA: TGCGCCAGCATGCCGTTGGGGGGACCTCTCTATGGCTACACCTTC
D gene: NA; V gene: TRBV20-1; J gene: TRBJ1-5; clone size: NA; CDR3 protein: CSVSAGSLNQPQHF; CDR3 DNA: TGCAGTGTTTCCGCGGGGTCTCTTAATCAGCCCCAGCATTTT
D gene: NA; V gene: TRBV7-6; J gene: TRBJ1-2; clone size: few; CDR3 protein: CASSLAVTGGYTF; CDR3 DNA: TGTGCCAGCAGCTTAGCCGTCACGGGAGGCTACACCTTC
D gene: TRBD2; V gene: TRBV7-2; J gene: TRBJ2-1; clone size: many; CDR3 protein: CASSLLAGGPDEQFF; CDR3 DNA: TGTGCCAGCAGCTTATTAGCGGGGGGGCCCGATGAGCAGTTCTTC
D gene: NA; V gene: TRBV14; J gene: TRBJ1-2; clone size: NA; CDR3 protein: CASTETGHSYGYTF; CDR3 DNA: TGTGCCAGCACCGAGACAGGACATAGCTATGGCTACACCTTC
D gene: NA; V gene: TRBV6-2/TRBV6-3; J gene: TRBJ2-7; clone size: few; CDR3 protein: CASSSPRGGSYEQYF; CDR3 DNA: TGTGCCAGCAGCTCCCCAAGGGGGGGGTCCTACGAGCAGTACTTC
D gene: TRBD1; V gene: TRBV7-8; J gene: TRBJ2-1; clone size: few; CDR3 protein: CASSSRTGKSGEQFF; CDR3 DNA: TGTGCCAGCAGCTCCAGGACAGGGAAAAGTGGTGAGCAGTTCTTC
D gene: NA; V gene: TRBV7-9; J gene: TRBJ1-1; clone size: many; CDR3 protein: CASSPSGLTSLNTEAFF; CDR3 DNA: TGTGCCAGCAGCCCCAGCGGACTTACTAGCTTGAACACTGAAGCTTTCTTT
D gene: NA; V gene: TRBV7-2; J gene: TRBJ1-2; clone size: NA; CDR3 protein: CASSLLLGPGSLVGYTF; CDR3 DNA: TGTGCCAGCAGCTTGCTTTTAGGGCCGGGGTCCTTAGTTGGCTACACCTTC
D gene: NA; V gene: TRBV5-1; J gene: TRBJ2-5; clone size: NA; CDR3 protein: CASSLDPDRETQYF; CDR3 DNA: TGCGCCAGCAGCTTGGATCCAGACCGAGAGACCCAGTACTTC
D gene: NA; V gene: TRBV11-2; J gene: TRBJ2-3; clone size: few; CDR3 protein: CASGRHIRTSSTDTQYF; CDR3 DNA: TGTGCCAGCGGCCGTCATATCAGGACCTCTAGCACAGATACGCAGTATTTT
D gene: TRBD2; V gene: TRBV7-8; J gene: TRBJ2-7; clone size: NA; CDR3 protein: CASSPTAGVYYEQYF; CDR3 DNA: TGTGCCAGCAGCCCGACAGCGGGGGTCTACTACGAGCAGTACTTC
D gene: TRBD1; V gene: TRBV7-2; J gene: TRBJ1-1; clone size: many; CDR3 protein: CASSTTGRTEAFF; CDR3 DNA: TGTGCCAGCAGCACGACAGGGAGGACTGAAGCTTTCTTT
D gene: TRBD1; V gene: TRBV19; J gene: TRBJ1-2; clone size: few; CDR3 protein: CASGQRGQGNGYTF; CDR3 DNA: TGTGCCAGTGGGCAAAGAGGACAGGGAAACGGCTACACCTTC
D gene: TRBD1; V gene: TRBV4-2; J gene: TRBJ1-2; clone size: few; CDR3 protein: CASSQRQGGNAAHGYTF; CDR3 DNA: TGTGCCAGCAGCCAACGACAGGGAGGAAACGCGGCCCATGGCTACACCTTC
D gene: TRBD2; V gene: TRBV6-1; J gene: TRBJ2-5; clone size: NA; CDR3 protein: CASSEATSGDETQYF; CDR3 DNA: TGTGCCAGCAGTGAGGCGACTAGCGGGGACGAGACCCAGTACTTC
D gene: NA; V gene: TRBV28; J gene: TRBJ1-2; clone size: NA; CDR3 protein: CASSLQVIRGYTF; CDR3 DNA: TGTGCCAGCAGTTTACAGGTCATTCGCGGCTACACCTTC
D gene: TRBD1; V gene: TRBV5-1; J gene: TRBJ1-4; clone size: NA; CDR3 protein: CASSLAGDRPNEKLFF; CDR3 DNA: TGCGCCAGCAGCTTGGCCGGGGACAGACCTAATGAAAAACTGTTTTTT
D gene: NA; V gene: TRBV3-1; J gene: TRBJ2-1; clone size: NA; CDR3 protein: CASSHPTVYNEQFF; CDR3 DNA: TGTGCCAGCAGCCACCCGACGGTTTACAATGAGCAGTTCTTC
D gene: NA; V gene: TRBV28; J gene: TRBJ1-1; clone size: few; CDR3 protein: CASPSRGERNTEAFF; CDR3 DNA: TGTGCCAGCCCCTCGAGAGGGGAGCGGAACACTGAAGCTTTCTTT
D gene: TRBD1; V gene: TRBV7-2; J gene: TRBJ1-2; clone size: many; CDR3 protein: CASSETGGYGYTF; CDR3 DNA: TGTGCCAGCAGCGAAACAGGGGGCTATGGCTACACCTTC
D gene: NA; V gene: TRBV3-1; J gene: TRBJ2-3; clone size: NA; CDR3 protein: CASSQSEGDTQYF; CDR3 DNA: TGTGCCAGCAGCCAATCGGAAGGAGATACGCAGTATTTT
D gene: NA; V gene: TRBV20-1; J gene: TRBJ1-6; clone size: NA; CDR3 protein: CSAREAGGDSYNSPLHF; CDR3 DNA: TGCAGTGCTAGAGAGGCGGGCGGAGACAGTTATAATTCACCCCTCCACTTT
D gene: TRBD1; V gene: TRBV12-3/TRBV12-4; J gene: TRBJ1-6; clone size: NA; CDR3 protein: CASSDGTGRNSPLHF; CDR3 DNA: TGTGCCAGCAGTGATGGGACAGGAAGGAATTCACCCCTCCACTTT
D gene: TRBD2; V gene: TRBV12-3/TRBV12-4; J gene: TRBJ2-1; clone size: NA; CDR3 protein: CASSSPGTSWFF; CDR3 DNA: TGTGCCAGCAGCTCACCGGGGACTAGTTGGTTCTTC
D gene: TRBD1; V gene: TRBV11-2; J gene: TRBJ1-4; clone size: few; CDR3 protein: CASSSPGQGREKLFF; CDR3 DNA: TGTGCCAGCAGCTCACCCGGACAGGGGCGTGAAAAACTGTTTTTT
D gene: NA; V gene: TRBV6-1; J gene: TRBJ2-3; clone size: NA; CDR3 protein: CASTQDTSTDTQYF; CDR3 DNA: TGTGCCAGCACTCAGGACACGAGCACAGATACGCAGTATTTT
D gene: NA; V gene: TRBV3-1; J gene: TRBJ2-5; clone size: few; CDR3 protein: CASSQGMRRETQYF; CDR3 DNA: TGTGCCAGCAGCCAAGGAATGAGACGAGAGACCCAGTACTTC
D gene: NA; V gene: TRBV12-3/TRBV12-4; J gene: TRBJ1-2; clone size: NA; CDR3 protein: CASSFLTAAGGYTF; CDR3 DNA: TGTGCCAGCAGTTTTCTGACAGCCGCTGGTGGCTACACCTTC
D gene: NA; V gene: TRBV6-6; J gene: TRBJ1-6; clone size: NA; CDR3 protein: CASSRTRDGTYSPLHF; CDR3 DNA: TGTGCCAGCAGTCGAACCCGGGACGGAACTTATTCACCCCTCCACTTT
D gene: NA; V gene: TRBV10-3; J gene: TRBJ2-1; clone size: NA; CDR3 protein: CAISDRVLEQFF; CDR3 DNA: TGTGCCATCAGTGATCGGGTACTTGAGCAGTTCTTC
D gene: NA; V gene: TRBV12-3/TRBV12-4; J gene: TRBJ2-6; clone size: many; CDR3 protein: CASSLPRRSSGANVLTF; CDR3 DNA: TGTGCCAGCAGCCTCCCGCGACGGTCCTCTGGGGCCAACGTCCTGACTTTC
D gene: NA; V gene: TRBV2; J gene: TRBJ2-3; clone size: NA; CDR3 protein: CASSAGGSGDTQYF; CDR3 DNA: TGTGCCAGCAGTGCGGGGGGCTCAGGGGATACGCAGTATTTT
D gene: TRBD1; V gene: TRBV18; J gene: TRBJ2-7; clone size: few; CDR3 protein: CASSPPSGQVGEQYF; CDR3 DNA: TGTGCCAGCTCACCACCATCCGGACAGGTCGGGGAGCAGTACTTC
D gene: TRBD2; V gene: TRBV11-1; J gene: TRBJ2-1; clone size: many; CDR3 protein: CASSGGLAVNEQFF; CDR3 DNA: TGTGCCAGCAGCGGGGGACTAGCGGTCAATGAGCAGTTCTTC
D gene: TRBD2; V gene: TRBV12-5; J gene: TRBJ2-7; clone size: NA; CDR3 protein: CASGPRGDPGEQYF; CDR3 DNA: TGTGCTAGTGGTCCCCGGGGGGACCCCGGAGAGCAGTACTTC
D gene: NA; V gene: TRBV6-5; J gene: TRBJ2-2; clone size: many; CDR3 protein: CASRPSSDTGELFF; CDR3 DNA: TGTGCCAGCAGACCTTCGTCCGACACCGGGGAGCTGTTTTTT
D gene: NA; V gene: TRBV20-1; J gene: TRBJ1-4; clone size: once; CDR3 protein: CSASEGEKLFF; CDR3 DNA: TGCAGTGCTAGCGAGGGTGAAAAACTGTTTTTT
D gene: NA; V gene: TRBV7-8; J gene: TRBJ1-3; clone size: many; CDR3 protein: CASSLKRTVSSGNTIYF; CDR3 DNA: TGTGCCAGCAGCCTAAAGAGGACAGTGAGCTCTGGAAACACCATATATTTT
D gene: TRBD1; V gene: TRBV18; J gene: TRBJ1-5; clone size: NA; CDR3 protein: CASSPGQGVSYGNQPQHF; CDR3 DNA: TGTGCCAGCTCACCCGGACAGGGAGTAAGTTATGGCAATCAGCCCCAGCATTTT
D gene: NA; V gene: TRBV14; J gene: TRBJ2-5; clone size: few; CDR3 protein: CASSQDTNQETQYF; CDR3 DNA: TGTGCCAGCAGCCAAGATACGAACCAAGAGACCCAGTACTTC
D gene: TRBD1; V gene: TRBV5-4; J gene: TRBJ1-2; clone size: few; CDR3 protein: CASSEGQGRTYGYTF; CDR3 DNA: TGTGCCAGCAGCGAGGGACAGGGACGAACCTATGGCTACACCTTC
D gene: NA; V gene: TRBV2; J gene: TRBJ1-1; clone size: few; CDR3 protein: CASSDRGTEAFF; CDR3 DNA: TGTGCCAGCAGTGACAGGGGCACTGAAGCTTTCTTT